The clone carrying this T cell receptor beta chain was observed a few times. A much larger clone is a single base away; this may be a read error. TCRdb used MiXCR to call clones anew from the PCR reads. The data show roughly 55,000 clones, with about a sixth seen just once and roughly a tenth held by the top ten. These data are taken from a study of metastatic and nonmetastatic thyroid tumors. Each patient went into thyroid surgery without having received any treatment. This CDR3 comprises 13 residues. Deletions cut 1 base from V and 2 bases from J, with 6 bases between. The V gene's germline CDR1 is SGDLS and CDR2 YYNGEE.

This chain connects TRBV9 to TRBJ1-1, with D uncertain. Source material: blood. The TCR originated in a male donor with papillary thyroid cancer or a benign thyroid nodule (not recorded which). Some clones in this sample may be carry-over from other donors' samples. The CDR3 region is CASSVFRNTEAFF. Here the CDR3 DNA reads TGTGCCAGCAGCGTATTCAGAAACACTGAAGCTTTCTTT. The variable domain in full, completed from reference TRBV9 and TRBJ1-1, reads DSGVTQTPKHLITATGQRVTLRCSPRSGDLSVYWYQQSLDQGLQFLIQYYNGEERAKGNILERFSAQQFPDLHSELNLSSLELGDSALYFCASSVFRNTEAFFGQGTRLTVV.